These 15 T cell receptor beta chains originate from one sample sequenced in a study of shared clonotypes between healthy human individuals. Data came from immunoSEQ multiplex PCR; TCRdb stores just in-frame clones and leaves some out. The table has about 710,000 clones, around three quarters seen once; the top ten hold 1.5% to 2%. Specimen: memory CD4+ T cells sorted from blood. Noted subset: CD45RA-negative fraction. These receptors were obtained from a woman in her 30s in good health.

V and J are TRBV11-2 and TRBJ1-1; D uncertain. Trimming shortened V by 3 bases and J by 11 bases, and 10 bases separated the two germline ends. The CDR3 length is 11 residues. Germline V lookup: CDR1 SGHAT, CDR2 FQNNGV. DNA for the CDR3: TGTGCCAGCAGCTTCGGGGAGCGGGCTTTCTTT. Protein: CASSFGERAFF.

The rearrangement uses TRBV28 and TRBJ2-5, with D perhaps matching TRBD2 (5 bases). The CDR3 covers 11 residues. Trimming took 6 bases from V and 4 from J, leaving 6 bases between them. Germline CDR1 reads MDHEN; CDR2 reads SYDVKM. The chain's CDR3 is CASSRGETQYF. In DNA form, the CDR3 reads TGTGCCAGCAGCCGGGGAGAGACCCAGTACTTC.

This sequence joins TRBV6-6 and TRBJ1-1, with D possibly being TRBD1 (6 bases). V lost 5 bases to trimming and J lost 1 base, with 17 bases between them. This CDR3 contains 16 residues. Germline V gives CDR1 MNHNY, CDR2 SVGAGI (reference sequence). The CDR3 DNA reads TGTGCCAGCAGTCCCGGAGGGGGGTTAGGGAACACTGAAGCTTTCTTT. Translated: CASSPGGGLGNTEAFF.

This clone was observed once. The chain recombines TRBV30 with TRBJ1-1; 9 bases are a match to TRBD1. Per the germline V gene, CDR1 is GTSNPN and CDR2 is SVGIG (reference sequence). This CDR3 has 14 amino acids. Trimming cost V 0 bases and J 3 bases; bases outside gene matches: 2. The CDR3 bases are TGTGCCTGGAGTGTACAGGGGGCGGACACTGAAGCTTTCTTT. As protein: CAWSVQGADTEAFF.

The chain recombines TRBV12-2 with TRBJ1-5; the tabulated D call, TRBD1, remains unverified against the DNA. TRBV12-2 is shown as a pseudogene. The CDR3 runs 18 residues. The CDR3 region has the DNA TGTGCAAGTCGCTTAGTTTTAGGGGGACAGGGAAAAAATCAGCCCCAGCATTTT. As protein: CASRLVLGGQGKNQPQHF.

The CDR3 nucleotides read TGTGCCAGCAGCTTACTTATTGATATCTACGAGCAGTACTTC. Residues: CASSLLIDIYEQYF. The V call is TRBV11-2, the J call TRBJ2-7; D is unresolved. Looked up from germline, CDR1 is SGHAT and CDR2 is FQNNGV. This CDR3 is built from 14 residues. Trimming stripped 2 bases from V and 3 bases from J, with 11 bases between.

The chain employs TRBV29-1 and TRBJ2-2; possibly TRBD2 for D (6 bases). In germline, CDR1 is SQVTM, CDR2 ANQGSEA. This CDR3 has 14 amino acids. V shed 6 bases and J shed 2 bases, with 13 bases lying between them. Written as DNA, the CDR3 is TGCAGCGTGGGCTCCGGGACTAACACCGGGGAGCTGTTTTTT. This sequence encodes CSVGSGTNTGELFF.

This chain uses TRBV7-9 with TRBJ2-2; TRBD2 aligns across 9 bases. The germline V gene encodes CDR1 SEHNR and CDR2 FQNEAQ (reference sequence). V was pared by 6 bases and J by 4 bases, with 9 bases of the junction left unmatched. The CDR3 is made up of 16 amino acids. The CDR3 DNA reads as TGTGCCAGCAGTGAACAGACTAGCGGCTTCACCGGGGAGCTGTTTTTT. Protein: CASSEQTSGFTGELFF.

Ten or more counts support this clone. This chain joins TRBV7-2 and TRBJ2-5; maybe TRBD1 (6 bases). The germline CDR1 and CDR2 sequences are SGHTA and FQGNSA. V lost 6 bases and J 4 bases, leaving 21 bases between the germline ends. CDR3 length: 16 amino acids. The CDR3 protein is CASSSGTRTVPETQYF. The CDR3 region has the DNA TGTGCCAGCAGTTCCGGGACCCGGACAGTCCCAGAGACCCAGTACTTC. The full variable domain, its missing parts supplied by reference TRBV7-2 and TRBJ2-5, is GAGVSQSPSNKVTEKGKDVELRCDPISGHTALYWYRQSLGQGLEFLIYFQGNSAPDKSGLPSDRFSAERTGGSVSTLTIQRTQQEDSAVYLCASSSGTRTVPETQYFGPGTRLLVL.

This CDR3 is CASSLELTSGKDNEQFF. Here the CDR3 DNA reads TGTGCCAGCAGCTTAGAACTGACTAGCGGGAAGGACAATGAGCAGTTCTTC. V and J are TRBV11-2 and TRBJ2-1, with 11 bases matching TRBD2. Trimming removed 0 bases from V and 5 bases from J; junction bases left unmatched: 6. The length of the CDR3 is 17 residues. The germline CDR1 and CDR2 sequences are SGHAT and FQNNGV.

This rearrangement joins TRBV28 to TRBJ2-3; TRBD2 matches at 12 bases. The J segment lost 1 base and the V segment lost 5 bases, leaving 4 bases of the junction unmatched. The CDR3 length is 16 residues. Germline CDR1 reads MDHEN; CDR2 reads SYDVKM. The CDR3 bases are TGTGCCAGCAGTGTACTAGCGGGAGGTGGCACAGATACGCAGTATTTT. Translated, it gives CASSVLAGGGTDTQYF.

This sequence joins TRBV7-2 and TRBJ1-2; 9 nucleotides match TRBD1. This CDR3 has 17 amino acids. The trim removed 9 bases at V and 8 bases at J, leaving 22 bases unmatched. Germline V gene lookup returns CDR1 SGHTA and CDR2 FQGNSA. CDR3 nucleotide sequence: TGTGCCAGACTTCAGACGCTGACAGGGGGATCACAGATGGGCTACACCTTC. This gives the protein CARLQTLTGGSQMGYTF.

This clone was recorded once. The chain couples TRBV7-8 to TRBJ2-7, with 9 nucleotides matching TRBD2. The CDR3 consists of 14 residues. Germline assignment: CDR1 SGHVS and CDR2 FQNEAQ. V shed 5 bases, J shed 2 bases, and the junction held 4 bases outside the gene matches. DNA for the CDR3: TGTGCCAGCAGCATGGGACTAGCCGCCTACGAGCAGTACTTC. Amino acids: CASSMGLAAYEQYF.

The CDR3 DNA is TGCGCCAGCAGCACACGGACTAGCGGGAACACCGGGGAGCTGTTTTTT. Amino acid sequence: CASSTRTSGNTGELFF. This chain joins TRBV5-1 and TRBJ2-2; TRBD2 matches 10 bases. The V segment lost 4 bases and the J segment 1 base; nucleotides outside the gene matches: 4. Germline V CDR1 and CDR2: SGHRS, YFSETQ. The CDR3 sequence is 16 residues long.

Written as DNA, the CDR3 is TGTGCCAGCAGTTTATGGGTGGAGAAATACGAGCAGTACTTC. It specifies CASSLWVEKYEQYF. This rearrangement joins TRBV28 to TRBJ2-7; no reliable D call. This CDR3 contains 14 residues. Germline CDR1 reads MDHEN; CDR2 reads SYDVKM. Trimming left V 0 bases short and J 4 bases short, with 10 bases between.